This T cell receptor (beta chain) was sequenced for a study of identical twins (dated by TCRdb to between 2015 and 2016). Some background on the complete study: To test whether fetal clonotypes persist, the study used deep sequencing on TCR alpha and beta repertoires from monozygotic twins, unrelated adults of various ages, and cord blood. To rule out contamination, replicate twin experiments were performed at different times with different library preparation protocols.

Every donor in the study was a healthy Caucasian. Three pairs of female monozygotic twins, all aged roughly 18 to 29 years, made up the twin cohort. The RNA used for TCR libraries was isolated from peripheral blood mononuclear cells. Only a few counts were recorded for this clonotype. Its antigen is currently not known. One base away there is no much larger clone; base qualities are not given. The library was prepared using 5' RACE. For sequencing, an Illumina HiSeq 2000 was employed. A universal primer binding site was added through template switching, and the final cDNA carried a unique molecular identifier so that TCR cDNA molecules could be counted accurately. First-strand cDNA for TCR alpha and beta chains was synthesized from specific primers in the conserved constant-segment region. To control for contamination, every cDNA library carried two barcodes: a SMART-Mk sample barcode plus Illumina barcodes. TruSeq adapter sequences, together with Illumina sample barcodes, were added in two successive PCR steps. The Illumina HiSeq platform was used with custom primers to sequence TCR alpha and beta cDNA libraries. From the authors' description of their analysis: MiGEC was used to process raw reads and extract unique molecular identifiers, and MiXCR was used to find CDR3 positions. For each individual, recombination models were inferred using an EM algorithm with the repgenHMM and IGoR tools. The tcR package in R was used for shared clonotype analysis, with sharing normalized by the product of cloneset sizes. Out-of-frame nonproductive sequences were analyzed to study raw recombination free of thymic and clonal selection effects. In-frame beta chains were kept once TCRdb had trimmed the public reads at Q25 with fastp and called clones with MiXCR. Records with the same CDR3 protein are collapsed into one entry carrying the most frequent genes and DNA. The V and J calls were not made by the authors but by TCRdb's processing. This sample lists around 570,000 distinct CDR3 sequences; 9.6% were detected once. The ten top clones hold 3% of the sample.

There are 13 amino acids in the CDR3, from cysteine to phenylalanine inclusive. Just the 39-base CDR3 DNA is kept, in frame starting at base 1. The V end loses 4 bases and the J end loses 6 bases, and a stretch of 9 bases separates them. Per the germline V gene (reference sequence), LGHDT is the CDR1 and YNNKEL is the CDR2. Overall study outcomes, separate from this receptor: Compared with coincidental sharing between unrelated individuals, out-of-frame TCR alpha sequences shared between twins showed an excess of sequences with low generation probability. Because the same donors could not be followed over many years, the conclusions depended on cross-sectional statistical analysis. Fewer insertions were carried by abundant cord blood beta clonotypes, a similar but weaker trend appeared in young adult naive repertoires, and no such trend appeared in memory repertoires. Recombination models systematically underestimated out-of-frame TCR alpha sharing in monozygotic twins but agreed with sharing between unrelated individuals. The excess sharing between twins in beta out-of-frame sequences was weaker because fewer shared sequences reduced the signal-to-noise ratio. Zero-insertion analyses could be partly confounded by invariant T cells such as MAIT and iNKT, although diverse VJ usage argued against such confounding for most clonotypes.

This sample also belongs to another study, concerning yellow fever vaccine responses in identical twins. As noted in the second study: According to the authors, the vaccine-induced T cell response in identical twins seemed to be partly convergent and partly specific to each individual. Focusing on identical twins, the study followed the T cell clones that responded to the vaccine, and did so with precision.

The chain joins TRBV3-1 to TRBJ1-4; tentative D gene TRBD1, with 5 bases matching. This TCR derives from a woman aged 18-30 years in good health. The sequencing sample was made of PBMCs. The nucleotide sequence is TGTGCCAGCAGCCTATTGGGGGATGAAAAACTGTTTTTT. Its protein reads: CASSLLGDEKLFF.